The 2 T cell receptor beta chains given below trace back to one sample, sequenced in a study of tumor-infiltrating lymphocytes in primary liver carcinoma. From 20-30 mg of unsorted bulk tissue, DNA and RNA were co-extracted together. The researchers produced TCR beta cDNA from around 0.5 ug total RNA with a constant-region primer. Sequencing libraries for TCR beta derived from three nested multiplex PCR rounds that used slightly modified ARM-PCR. The first two PCR rounds used TRBV1-TRBV30 forward primers with a C-beta reverse primer, roughly 10 cycles each. TCRdb re-called the multiplex PCR reads through MiXCR, storing one row per CDR3 protein. The sample lists 40,000 to 50,000 distinct CDR3 sequences; roughly 77% were seen once. The sample consisted of liver tumor tissue from sampling region 3. The subset is: tumor region T3, left-lateral pole. Receptors originate from a man in his forties with primary liver carcinoma and hepatitis B virus infection.

A word on this clonotype: The CDR3 carries no conserved terminal phenylalanine or tryptophan, so it likely arises from a read error. The chain has TRBV6-5 and TRBJ2-1; 7 bases are a match to TRBD2. The CDR3 extends over 16 amino acids. Germline CDR1 is MNHEY and CDR2 is SVGAGI. The CDR3 loop reads CASSYSGGRIYNEQFL. The CDR3 region has the DNA TGTGCCAGTAGTTACTCGGGCGGGAGAATCTACAATGAGCAGTTCCTC.

The chain combines TRBV4-1 with TRBJ2-7; unclear D gene. V gave up 7 bases and J gave up 4 bases, with 23 bases separating them. The CDR3 covers 16 residues. Germline lookup yields CDR1 MGHRA and CDR2 YSYEKL. The CDR3 sequence: CASIPDRSNRPYEQYF. CDR3 coding DNA: TGCGCCAGCATCCCCGACCGGTCGAACAGACCTTACGAGCAGTACTTC.